This T cell receptor (beta chain) was found in a study of T cell repertoires in cytomegalovirus infection. The V and J ends lost 5 bases and 2 bases respectively, with 15 bases between them. The CDR3 loop spans 15 amino acids. Per germline, CDR1 MDHEN and CDR2 SYDVKM. TCRdb ran MiXCR on the reads and lists one entry per CDR3 protein. The sample records some 400,000 distinct CDR3 sequences, roughly 30% being singletons. The rearrangement uses TRBV28 and TRBJ2-5; no clear D gene. The receptor was isolated from a human donor in good health (CMV status not recorded). Some clones in this sample may be carry-over from other donors' samples. The sample was PBMCs. Here the CDR3 reads CASSPQSEVQETQYF. In nucleotides, the CDR3 is TGTGCCAGCAGTCCCCAGTCAGAAGTACAAGAGACCCAGTACTTC.